This TCR beta chain was sequenced in a study of T cell changes during pregnancy in multiple sclerosis. Germline assignment: CDR1 SGHTA and CDR2 FQGNSA. The CDR3 contains 14 residues. With 1 base removed from V and 7 bases from J, the gap between germline ends came to 13 bases. Libraries were prepared by immunoSEQ multiplex PCR; TCRdb keeps only in-frame clonotypes and omits some of them. The sample records tens of thousands of clones, 91% being singletons. V and J are TRBV7-2 and TRBJ2-5, with a possible D match to TRBD2 (6 bases). The source of this sequence is a female donor in good health, enrolled as a control in a pregnancy study. Here the sequenced sample was peripheral blood, taken after pregnancy. In nucleotides, the CDR3 is TGTGCCAGCAGCTTAGAGCGGGTACCAGGGACCCAGTACTTC. Protein product: CASSLERVPGTQYF.